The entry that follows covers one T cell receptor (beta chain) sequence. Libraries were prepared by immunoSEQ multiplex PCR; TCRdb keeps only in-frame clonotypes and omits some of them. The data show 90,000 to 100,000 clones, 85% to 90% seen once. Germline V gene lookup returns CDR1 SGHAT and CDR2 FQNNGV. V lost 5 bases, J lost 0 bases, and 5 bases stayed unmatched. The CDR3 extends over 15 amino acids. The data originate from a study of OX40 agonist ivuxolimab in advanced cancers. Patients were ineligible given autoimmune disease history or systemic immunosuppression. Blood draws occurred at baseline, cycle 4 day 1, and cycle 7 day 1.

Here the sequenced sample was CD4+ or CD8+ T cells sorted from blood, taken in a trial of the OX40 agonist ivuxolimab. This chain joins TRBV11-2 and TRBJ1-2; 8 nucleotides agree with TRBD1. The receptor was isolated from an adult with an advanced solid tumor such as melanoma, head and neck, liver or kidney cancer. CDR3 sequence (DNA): TGTGCCAGCAGCCTACAGGGGGTCTCTAACTATGGCTACACCTTC. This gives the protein CASSLQGVSNYGYTF.